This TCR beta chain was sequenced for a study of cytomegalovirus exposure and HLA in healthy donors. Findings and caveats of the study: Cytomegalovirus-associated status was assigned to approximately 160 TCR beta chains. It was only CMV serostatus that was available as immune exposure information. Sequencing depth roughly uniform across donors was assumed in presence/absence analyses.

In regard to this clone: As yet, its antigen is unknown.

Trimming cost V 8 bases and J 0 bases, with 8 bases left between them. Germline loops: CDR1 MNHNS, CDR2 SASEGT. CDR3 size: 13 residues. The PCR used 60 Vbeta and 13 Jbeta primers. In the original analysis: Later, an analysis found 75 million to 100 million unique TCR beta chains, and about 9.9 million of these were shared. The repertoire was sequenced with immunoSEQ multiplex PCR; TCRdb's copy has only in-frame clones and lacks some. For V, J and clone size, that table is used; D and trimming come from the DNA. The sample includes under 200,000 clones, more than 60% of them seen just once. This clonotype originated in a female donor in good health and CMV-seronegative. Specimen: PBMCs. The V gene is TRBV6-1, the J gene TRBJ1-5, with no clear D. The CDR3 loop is CASAGDSNQPQHF. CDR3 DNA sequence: TGTGCCAGCGCCGGGGATAGCAATCAGCCCCAGCATTTT.